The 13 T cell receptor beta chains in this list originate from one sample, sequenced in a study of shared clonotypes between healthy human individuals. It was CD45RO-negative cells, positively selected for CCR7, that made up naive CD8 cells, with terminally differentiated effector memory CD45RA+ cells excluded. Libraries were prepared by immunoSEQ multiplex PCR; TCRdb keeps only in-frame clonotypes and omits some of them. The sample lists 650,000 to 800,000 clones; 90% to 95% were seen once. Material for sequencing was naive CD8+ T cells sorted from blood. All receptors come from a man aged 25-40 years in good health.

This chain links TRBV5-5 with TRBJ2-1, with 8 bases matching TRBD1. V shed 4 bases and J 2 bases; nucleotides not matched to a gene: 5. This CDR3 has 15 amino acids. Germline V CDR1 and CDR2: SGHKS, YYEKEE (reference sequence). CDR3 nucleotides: TGTGCCAGCAGCAACGGACAGGGAACCTACAATGAGCAGTTCTTC. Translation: CASSNGQGTYNEQFF.

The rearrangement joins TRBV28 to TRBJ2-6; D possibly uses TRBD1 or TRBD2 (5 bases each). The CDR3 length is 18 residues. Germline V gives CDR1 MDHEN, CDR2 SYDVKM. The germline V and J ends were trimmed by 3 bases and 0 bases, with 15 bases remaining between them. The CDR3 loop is CASSFTSGRSSGANVLTF. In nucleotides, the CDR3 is TGTGCCAGCAGTTTCACTTCGGGACGGAGCTCTGGGGCCAACGTCCTGACTTTC.

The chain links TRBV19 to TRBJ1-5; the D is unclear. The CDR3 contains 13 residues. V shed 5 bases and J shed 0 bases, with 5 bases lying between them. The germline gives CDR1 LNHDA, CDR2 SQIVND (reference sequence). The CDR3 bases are TGTGCCAGTAGTGCATTTAGCAATCAGCCCCAGCATTTT. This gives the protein CASSAFSNQPQHF.

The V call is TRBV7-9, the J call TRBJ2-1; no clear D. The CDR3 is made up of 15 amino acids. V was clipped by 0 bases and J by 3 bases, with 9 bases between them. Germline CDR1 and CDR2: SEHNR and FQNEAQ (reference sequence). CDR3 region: CASSLAPGRYNEQFF. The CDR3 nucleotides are TGTGCCAGCAGCTTAGCTCCGGGCCGCTACAATGAGCAGTTCTTC.

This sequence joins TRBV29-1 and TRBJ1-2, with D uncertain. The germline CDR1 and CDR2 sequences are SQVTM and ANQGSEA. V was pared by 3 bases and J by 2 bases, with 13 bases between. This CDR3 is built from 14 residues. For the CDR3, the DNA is TGCAGCGTTGATTTGGTGGGTTCCAACTATGGCTACACCTTC. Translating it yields CSVDLVGSNYGYTF. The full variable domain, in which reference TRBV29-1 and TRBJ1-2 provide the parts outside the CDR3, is SAVISQKPSRDICQRGTSLTIQCQVDSQVTMMFWYRQQPGQSLTLIATANQGSEATYESGFVIDKFPISRPNLTFSTLTVSNMSPEDSSIYLCSVDLVGSNYGYTFGSGTRLTVV.

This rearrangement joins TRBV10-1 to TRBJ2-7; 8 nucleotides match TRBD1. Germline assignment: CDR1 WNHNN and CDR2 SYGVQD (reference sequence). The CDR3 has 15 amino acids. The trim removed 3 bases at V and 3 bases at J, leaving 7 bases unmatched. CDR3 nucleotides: TGCGCCAGCAGTGATTCCACCGGGACAGGCTACGAGCAGTACTTC. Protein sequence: CASSDSTGTGYEQYF.

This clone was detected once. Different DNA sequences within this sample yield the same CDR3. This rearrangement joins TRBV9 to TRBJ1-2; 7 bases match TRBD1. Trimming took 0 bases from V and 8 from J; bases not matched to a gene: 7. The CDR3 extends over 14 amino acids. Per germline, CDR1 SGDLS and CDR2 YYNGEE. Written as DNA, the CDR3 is TGTGCCAGCAGCGTAGGAGGGGGCACACGAGGCTACACCTTC. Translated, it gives CASSVGGGTRGYTF.

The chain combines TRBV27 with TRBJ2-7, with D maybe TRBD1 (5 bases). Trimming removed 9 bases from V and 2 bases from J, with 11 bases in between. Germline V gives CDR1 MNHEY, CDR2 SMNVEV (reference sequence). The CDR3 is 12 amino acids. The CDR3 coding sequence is TGTGCCAGTCAGGGTCCGACCTACGAGCAGTACTTC. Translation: CASQGPTYEQYF.

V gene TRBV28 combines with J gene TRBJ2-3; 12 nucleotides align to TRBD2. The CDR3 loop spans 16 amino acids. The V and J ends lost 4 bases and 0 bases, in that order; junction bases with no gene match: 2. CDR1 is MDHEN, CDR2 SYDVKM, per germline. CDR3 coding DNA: TGTGCCAGCAGTTGGACTAGCGGGGTTAGCACAGATACGCAGTATTTT. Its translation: CASSWTSGVSTDTQYF.

The CDR3 DNA is TGTGCCAGCAGCGTAGCGGAGGCTGAGACCCAGTACTTC. Encoded protein: CASSVAEAETQYF. The rearrangement links TRBV9 to TRBJ2-5, with a possible D match to TRBD2 (5 bases). The CDR3 is 13 residues long. Trimming shortened V by 0 bases and J by 5 bases, and 8 bases separated the two germline ends. Germline values: CDR1 SGDLS, CDR2 YYNGEE.

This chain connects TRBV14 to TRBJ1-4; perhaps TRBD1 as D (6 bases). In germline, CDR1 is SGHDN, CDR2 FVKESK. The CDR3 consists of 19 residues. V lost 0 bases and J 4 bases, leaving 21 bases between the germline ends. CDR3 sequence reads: CASSQDHQGRLLSNEKLFF. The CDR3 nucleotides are TGTGCCAGCAGCCAAGATCACCAGGGGCGGCTACTAAGTAATGAAAAACTGTTTTTT.

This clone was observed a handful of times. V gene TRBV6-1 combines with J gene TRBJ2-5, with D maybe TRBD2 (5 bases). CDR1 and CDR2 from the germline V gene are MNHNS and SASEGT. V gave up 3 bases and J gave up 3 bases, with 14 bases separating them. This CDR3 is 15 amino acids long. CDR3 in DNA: TGTGCCAGCAGTGACTCCTTGGGAGCGGAAGAGACCCAGTACTTC. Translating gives CASSDSLGAEETQYF.

CDR3 protein: CATSSKESVTYNEQFF. CDR3 nucleotides: TGTGCCACCAGCAGTAAGGAGTCAGTAACCTACAATGAGCAGTTCTTC. The chain links TRBV15 to TRBJ2-1; D unclear. The germline gives CDR1 LNHNV, CDR2 YYDKDF (reference sequence). The CDR3 spans 16 residues. Trimming took off 3 bases at V and 2 bases at J, with 14 bases between the two ends.